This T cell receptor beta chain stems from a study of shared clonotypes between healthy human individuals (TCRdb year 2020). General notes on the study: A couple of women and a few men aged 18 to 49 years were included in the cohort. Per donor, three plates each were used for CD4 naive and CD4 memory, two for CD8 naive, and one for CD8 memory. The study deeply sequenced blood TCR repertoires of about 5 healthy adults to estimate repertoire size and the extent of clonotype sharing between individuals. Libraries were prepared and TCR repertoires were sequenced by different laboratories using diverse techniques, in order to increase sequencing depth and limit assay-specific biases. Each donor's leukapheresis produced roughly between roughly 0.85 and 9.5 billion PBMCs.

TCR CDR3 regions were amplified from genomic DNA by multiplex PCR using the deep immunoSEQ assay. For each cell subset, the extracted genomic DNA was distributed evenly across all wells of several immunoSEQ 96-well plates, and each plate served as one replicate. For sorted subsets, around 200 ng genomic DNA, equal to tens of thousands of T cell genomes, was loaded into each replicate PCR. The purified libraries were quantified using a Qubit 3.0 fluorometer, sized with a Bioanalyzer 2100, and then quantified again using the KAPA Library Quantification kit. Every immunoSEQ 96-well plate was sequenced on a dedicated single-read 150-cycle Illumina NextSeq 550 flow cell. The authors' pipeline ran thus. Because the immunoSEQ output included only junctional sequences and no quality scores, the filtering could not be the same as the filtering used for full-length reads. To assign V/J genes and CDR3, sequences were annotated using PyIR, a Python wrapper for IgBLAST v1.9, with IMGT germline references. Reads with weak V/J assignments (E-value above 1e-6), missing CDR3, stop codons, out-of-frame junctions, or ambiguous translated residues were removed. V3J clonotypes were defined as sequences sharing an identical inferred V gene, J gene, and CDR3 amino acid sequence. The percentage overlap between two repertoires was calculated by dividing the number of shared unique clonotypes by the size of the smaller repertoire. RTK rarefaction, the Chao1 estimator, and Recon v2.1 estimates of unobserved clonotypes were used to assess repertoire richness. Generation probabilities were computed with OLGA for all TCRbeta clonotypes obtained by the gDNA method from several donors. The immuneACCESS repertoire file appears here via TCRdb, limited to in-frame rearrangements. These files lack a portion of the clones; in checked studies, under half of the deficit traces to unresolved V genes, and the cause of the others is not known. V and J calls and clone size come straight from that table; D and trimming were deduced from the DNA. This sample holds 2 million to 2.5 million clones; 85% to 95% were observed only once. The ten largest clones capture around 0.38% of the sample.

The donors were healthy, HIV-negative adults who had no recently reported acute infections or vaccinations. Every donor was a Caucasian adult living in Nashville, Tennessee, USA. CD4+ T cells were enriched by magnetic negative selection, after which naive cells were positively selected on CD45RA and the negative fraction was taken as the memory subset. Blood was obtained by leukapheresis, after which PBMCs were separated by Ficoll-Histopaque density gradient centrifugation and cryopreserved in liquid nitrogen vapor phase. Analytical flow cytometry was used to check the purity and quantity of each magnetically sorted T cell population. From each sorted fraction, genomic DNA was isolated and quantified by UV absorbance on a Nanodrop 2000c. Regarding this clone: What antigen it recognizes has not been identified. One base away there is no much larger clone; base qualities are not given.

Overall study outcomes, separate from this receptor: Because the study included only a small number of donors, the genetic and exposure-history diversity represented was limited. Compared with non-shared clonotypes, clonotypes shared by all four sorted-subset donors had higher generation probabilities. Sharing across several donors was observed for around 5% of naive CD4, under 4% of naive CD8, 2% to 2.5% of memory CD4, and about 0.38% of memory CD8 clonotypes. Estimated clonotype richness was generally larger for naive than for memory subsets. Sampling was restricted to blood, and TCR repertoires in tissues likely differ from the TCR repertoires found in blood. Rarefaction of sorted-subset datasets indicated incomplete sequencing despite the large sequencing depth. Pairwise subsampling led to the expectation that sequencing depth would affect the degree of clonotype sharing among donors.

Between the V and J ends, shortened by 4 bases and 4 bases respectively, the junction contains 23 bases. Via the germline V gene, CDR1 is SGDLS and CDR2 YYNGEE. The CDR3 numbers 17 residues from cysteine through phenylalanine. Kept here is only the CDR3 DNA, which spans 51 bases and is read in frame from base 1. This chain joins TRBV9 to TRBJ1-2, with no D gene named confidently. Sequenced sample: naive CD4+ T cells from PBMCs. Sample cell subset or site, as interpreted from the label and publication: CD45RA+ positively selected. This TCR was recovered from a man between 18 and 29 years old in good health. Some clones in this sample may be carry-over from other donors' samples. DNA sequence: TGTGCCAGCAGCTCCCGGGCAGCCTCTCCCCCTAGCTATGGCTACACCTTC. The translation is CASSSRAASPPSYGYTF.